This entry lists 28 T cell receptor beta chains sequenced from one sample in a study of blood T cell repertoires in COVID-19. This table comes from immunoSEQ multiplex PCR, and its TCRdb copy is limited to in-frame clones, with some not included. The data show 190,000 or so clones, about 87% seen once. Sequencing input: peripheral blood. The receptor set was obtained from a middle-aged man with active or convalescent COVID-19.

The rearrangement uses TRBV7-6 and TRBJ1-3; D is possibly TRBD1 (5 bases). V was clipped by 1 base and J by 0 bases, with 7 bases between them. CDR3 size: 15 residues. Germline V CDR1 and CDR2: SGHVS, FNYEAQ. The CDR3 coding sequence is TGTGCCAGCAGCTTAGGCAGGGCCTCTGGAAACACCATATATTTT. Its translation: CASSLGRASGNTIYF.

CDR3 bases: TGTGCCAGCAGTTTCTACAGGGCTCGAGGGGAAGCTTTCTTT. Translating it yields CASSFYRARGEAFF. The rearrangement links TRBV28 to TRBJ1-1; D is possibly TRBD1 (6 bases). The CDR3 is 14 amino acids. Germline lookup yields CDR1 MDHEN and CDR2 SYDVKM. The ends were cut back, 3 bases at V and 8 bases at J, with 16 bases in the middle.

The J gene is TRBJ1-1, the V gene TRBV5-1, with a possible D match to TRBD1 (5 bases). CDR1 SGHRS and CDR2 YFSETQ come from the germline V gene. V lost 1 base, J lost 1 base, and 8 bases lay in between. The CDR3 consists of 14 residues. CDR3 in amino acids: CASSLSQGNTEAFF. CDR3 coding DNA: TGCGCCAGCAGCTTGAGCCAGGGGAACACTGAAGCTTTCTTT.

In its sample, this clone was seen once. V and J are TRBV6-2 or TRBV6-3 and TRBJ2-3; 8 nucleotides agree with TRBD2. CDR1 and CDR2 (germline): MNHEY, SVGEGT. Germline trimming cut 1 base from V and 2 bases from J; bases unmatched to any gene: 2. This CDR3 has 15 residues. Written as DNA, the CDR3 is TGTGCCAGCAGTTACTTAGCGGGGACCACAGATACGCAGTATTTT. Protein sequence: CASSYLAGTTDTQYF.

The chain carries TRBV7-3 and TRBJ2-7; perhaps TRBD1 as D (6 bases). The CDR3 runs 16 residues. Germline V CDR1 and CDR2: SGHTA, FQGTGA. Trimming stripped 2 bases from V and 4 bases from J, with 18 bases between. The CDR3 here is CASSLGGPLNSYEQYF. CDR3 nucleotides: TGTGCCAGCAGCTTAGGGGGCCCCCTTAACTCATACGAGCAGTACTTC.

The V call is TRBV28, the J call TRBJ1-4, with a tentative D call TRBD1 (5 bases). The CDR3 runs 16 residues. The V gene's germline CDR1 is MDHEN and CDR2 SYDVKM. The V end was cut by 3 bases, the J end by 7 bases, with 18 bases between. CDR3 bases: TGTGCCAGCAGTTTTGGGGGGACGGGCCCTGGTGAAAAACTGTTTTTT. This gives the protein CASSFGGTGPGEKLFF.

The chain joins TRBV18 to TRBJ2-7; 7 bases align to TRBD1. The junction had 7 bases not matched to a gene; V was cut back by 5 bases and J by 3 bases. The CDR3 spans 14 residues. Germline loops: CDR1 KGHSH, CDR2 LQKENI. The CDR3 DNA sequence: TGTGCCAGCTCAGACAGGGTTTTGGGCTACGAGCAGTACTTC. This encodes CASSDRVLGYEQYF.

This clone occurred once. In DNA form, the CDR3 reads TGCGCCAGCATTAGGACAGACGAGACAGATACGCAGTATTTT. It codes for CASIRTDETDTQYF. The V call is TRBV10-2, the J call TRBJ2-3; D is possibly TRBD1 (6 bases). Trimming took 7 bases from V and 3 from J, leaving 14 bases between them. The germline CDR1 and CDR2 sequences are WSHSY and SAAADI. The CDR3 is made up of 14 amino acids.

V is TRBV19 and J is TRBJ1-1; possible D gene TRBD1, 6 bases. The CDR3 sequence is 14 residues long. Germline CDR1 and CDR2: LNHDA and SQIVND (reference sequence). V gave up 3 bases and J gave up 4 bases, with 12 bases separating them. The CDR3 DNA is TGTGCCAGTAGTATGGCCAGGGGTATCACTGAAGCTTTCTTT. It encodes CASSMARGITEAFF.

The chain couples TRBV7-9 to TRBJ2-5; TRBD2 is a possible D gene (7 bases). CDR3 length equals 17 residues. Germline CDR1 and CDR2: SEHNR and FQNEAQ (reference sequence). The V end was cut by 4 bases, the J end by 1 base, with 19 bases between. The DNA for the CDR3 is TGTGCCAGCAGCTCCGTAGGGGGAGGGCCCCCCCAAGAGACCCAGTACTTC. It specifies CASSSVGGGPPQETQYF.

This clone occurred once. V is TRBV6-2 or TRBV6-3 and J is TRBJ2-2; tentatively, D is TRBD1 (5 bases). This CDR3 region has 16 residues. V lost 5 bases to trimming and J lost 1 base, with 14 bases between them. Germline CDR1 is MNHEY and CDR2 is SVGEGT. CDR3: CASSDGHPVNTGELFF. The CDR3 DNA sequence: TGTGCCAGCAGTGACGGACATCCTGTGAACACCGGGGAGCTGTTTTTT.

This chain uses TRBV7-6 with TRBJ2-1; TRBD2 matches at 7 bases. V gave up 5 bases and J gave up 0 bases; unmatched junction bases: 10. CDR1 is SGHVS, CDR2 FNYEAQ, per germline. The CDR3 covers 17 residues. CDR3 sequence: CASSPAGGDSSYNEQFF. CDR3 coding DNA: TGTGCCAGCAGCCCGGCTGGGGGGGATTCCTCCTACAATGAGCAGTTCTTC.

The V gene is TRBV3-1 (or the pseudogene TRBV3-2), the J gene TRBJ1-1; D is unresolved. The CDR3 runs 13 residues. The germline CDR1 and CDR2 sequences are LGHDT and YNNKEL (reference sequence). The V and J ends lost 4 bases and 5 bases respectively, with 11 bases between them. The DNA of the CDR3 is TGTGCCAGCAGCCGATCGGAGGGTACTGAAGCTTTCTTT. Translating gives CASSRSEGTEAFF.

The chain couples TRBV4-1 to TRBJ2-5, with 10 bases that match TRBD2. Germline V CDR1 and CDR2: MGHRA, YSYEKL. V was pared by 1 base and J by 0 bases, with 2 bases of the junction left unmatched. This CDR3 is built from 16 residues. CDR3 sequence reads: CASSQGLAGDQETQYF. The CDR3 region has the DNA TGCGCCAGCAGCCAAGGTCTAGCGGGGGACCAAGAGACCCAGTACTTC.

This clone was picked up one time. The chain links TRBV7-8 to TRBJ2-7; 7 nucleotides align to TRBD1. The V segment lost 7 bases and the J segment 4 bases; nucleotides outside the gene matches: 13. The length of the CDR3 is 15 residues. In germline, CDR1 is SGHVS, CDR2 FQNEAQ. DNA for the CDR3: TGTGCCAGCAACTCGGGACAGATTGGGGATTACGAGCAGTACTTC. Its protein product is CASNSGQIGDYEQYF.

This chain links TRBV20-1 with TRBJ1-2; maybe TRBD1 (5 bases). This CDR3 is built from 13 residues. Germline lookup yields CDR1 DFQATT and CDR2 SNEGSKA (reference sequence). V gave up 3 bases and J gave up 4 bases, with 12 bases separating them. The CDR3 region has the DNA TGCAGTGCTAGTCGGCAGGGTGCCTATGGCTACACCTTC. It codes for CSASRQGAYGYTF.

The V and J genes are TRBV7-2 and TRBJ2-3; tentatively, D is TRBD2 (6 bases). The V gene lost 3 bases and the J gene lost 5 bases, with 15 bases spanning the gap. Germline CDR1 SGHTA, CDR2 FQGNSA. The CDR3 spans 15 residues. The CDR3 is CASSFYGGSGDTQYF. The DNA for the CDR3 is TGTGCCAGCAGCTTCTACGGGGGATCAGGAGATACGCAGTATTTT.

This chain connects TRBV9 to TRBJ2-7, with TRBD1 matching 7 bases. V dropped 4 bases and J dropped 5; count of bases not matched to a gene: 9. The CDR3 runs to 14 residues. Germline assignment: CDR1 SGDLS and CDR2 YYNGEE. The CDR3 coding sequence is TGTGCCAGCAGCCCCGACAGGGATTTGGACGAGCAGTACTTC. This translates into CASSPDRDLDEQYF.

The CDR3 region has the DNA TGTGCCAGCAGCCAAGGAGGTGGCTACACCTTC. This codes for CASSQGGGYTF. This rearrangement joins TRBV3-1 (or the pseudogene TRBV3-2) to TRBJ1-2, with D unclear. The V and J ends lost 1 base and 7 bases respectively, with 4 bases between them. CDR1 LGHDT and CDR2 YNNKEL come from the germline V gene (reference sequence). There are 11 residues in the CDR3.

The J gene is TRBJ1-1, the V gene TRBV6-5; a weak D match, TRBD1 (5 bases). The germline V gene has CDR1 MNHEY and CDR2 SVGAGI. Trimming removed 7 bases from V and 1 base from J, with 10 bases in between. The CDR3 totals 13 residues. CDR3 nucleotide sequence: TGTGCCAGCATCAATCAGGGGAACACTGAAGCTTTCTTT. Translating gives CASINQGNTEAFF.

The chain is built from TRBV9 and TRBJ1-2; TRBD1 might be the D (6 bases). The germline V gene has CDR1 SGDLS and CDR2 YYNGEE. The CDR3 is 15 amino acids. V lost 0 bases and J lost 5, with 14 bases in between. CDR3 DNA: TGTGCCAGCAGCGTAGTGGAGGGGGGAGGGTATGGCTACACCTTC. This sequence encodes CASSVVEGGGYGYTF.

CDR3 nucleotides: TGTGCCAGCAGCGTTGACACAGAGTCACCCCTCCACTTT. Translating it yields CASSVDTESPLHF. The rearrangement joins TRBV9 to TRBJ1-6; no reliable D call. CDR1 and CDR2 from the germline V gene are SGDLS and YYNGEE. This CDR3 region has 13 residues. Trimming removed 2 bases from V and 10 bases from J, with 10 bases in between.

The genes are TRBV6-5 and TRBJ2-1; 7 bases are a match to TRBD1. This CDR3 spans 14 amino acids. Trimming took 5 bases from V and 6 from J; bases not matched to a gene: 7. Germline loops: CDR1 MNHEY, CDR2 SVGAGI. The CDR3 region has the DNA TGTGCCAGCAGTCACCCTACAGGGGTCAATGAGCAGTTCTTC. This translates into CASSHPTGVNEQFF.

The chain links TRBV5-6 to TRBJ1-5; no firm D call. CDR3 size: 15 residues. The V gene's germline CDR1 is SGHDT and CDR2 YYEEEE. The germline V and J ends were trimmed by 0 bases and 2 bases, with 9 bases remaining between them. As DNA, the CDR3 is TGTGCCAGCAGCTTGGGAGGGAAGGGCAATCAGCCCCAGCATTTT. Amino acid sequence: CASSLGGKGNQPQHF.

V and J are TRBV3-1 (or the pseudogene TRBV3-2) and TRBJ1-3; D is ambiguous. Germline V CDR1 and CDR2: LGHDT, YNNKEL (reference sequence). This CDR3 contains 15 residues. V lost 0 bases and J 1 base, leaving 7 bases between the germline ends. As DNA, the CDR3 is TGTGCCAGCAGCCAAGATTGGGCTTCTGGAAACACCATATATTTT. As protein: CASSQDWASGNTIYF.

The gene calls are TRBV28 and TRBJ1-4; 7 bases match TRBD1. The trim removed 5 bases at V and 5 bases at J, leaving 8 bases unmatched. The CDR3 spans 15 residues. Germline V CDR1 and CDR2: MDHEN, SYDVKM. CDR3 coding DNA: TGTGCCAGCAGTGCCGACAGGGAAGCGAATGAAAAACTGTTTTTT. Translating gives CASSADREANEKLFF.

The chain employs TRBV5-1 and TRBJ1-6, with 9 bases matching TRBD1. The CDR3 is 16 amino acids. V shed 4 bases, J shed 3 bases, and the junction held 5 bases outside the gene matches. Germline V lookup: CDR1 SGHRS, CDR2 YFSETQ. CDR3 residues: CASSRTGQGYNSPLHF. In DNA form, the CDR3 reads TGCGCCAGCAGCCGGACGGGACAGGGCTATAATTCACCCCTCCACTTT.

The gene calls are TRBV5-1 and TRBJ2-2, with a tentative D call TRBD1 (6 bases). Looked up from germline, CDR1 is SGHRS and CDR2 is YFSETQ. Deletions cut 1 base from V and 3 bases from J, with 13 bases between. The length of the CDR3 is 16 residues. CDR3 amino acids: CASSLSGTKDTGELFF. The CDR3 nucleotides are TGCGCCAGCAGCTTGTCCGGGACAAAGGACACCGGGGAGCTGTTTTTT.